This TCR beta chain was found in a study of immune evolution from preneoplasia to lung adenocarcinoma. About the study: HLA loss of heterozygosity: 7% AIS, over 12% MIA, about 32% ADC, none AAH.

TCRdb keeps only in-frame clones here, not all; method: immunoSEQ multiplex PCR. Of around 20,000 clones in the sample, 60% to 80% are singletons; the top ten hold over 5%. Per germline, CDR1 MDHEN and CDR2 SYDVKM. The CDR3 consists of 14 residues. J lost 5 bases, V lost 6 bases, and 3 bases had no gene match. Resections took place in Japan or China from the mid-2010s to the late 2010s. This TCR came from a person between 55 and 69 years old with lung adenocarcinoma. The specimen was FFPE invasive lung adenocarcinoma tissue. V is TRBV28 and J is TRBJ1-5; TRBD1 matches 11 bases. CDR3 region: CASSLDRGHQPQHF. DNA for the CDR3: TGTGCCAGCAGCCTGGACAGGGGGCATCAGCCCCAGCATTTT. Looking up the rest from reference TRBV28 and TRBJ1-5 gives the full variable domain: DVKVTQSSRYLVKRTGEKVFLECVQDMDHENMFWYRQDPGLGLRLIYFSYDVKMKEKGDIPEGYSVSREKKERFSLILESASTNQTSMYLCASSLDRGHQPQHFGDGTRLSIL.